This T cell receptor (beta chain) was observed in a study of regulatory T cells in long-lasting Graves disease. The CDR3 is made up of 15 amino acids. Looked up from germline, CDR1 is LNHDA and CDR2 is SQIVND (reference sequence). The V end lost 0 bases, the J end lost 12 bases, and 17 bases lay between the germline ends. HTBI primers from iRepertoire and Arm-PCR of CDR3 regions yielded the TCR beta libraries. Each CDR3 protein is one row after TCRdb ran MiXCR on the multiplex PCR reads. Here the sample spans a few hundred thousand distinct CDR3 sequences, about 10% being singletons. Regarding time point: newly diagnosed GD, antithyroid drugs for less than 3 months. Extracted RNA from PBMCs served as the source of the TCR library. The same specimen was also included in a second study, on T cells in Graves' hyperthyroidism and ophthalmopathy. Per that study: Carried out on the TCR CDR3, a first-round RT-PCR used the HTBI primer set.

The receptor was derived from a woman under 30 with Graves disease. Sequencing used peripheral blood mononuclear cells (PBMCs), obtained at new diagnosis, from a patient treated with antithyroid drugs. This chain uses TRBV19 with TRBJ1-4, with a weak D call TRBD1 (5 bases). Here the CDR3 reads CASSIDLGVKKELFF. CDR3 bases: TGTGCCAGTAGTATAGACCTGGGGGTGAAGAAAGAACTGTTTTTT.